Given below is one TCR beta chain in context. Its antigen is currently unknown. The PCR ran on 60 Vbeta and 13 Jbeta primers. Method: immunoSEQ multiplex PCR; TCRdb's copy keeps in-frame clones and lacks some. The repertoire consists of about 200,000 clones, with around 80% occurring once and the leading ten covering approximately 2%. The data were taken from a study of cytomegalovirus exposure and HLA in healthy donors. Losses at the gene ends were 6 bases for V and 2 bases for J; bases not matched to a gene: 4. The CDR3 is 14 residues long. CDR1 and CDR2 from the germline V gene are WSHSY and SAAADI. Study results and caveats: Presence/absence analyses treated sequencing depth as roughly uniform across donors.

The material sequenced was PBMCs. The chain employs TRBV10-2 and TRBJ2-3; TRBD2 agrees at 8 bases. This clonotype was obtained from a man between 25 and 39 years old in good health and CMV-seronegative. The CDR3 loop reads CASSPAGDTDTQYF. For the CDR3, the DNA is TGCGCCAGCAGCCCAGCGGGGGACACAGATACGCAGTATTTT.